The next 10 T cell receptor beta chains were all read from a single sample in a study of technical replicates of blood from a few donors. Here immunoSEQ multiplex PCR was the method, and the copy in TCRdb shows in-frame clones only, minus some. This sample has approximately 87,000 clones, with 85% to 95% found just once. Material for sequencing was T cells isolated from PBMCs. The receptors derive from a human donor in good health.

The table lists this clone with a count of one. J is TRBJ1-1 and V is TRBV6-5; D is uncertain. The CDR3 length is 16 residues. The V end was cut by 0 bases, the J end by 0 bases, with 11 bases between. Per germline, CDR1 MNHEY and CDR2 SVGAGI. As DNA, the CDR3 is TGTGCCAGCAGTTACTCCCGGAGGCTTTTGAACACTGAAGCTTTCTTT. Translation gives CASSYSRRLLNTEAFF.

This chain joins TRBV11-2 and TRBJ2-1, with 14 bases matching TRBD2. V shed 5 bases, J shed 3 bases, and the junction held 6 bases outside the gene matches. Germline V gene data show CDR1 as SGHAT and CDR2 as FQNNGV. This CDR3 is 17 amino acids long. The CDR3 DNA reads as TGTGCCAGCAGCCAAGGGACTAGCGGGGGCTTCTACAATGAGCAGTTCTTC. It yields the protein CASSQGTSGGFYNEQFF.

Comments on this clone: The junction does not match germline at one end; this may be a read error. The CDR3 bases are TGTGCCAGCAGCGAGCGAGAAGGACTTCAACTCTTT. It codes for CASSEREGLQLF. The V call is TRBV7-6, the J call TRBJ1-1, with D unclear. Germline V CDR1 and CDR2: SGHVS, FNYEAQ. The length of the CDR3 is 12 residues.

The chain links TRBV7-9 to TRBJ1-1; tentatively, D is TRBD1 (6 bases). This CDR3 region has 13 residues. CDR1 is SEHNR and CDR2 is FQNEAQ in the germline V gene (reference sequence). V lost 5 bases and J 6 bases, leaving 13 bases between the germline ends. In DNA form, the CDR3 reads TGTGCCAGCAGCCCAGGGACATCTTCTGAAGCTTTCTTT. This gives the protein CASSPGTSSEAFF.

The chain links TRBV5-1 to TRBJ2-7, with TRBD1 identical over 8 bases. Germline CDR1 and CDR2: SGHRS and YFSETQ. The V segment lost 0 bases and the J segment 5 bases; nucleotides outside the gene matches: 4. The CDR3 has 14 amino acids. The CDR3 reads CASSLGTGSHEQYF. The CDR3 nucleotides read TGCGCCAGCAGCTTGGGGACAGGGAGCCACGAGCAGTACTTC.

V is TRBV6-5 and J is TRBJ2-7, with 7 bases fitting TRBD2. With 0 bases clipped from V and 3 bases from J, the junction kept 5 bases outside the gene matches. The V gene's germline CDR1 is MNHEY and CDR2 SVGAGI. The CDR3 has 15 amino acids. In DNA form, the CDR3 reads TGTGCCAGCAGTTACTCGGGAGGGGCGGGCTACGAGCAGTACTTC. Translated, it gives CASSYSGGAGYEQYF.

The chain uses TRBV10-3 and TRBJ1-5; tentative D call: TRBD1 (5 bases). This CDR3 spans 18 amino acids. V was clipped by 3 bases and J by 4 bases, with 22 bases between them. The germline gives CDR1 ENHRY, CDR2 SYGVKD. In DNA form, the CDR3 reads TGTGCCATCAGTGAATGGGCGGGGGGGGTCCAAGAAAATCAGCCCCAGCATTTT. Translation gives CAISEWAGGVQENQPQHF.

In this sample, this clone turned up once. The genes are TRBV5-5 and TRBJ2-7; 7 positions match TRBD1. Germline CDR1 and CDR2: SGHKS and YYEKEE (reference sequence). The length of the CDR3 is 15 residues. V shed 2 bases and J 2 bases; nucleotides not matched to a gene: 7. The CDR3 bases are TGTGCCAGCAGCTTAAAGAACAGGGGTACCTACGAGCAGTACTTC. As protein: CASSLKNRGTYEQYF. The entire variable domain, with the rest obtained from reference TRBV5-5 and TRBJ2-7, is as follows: DAGVTQSPTHLIKTRGQQVTLRCSPISGHKSVSWYQQVLGQGPQFIFQYYEKEERGRGNFPDRFSARQFPNYSSELNVNALLLGDSALYLCASSLKNRGTYEQYFGPGTRLTVT.

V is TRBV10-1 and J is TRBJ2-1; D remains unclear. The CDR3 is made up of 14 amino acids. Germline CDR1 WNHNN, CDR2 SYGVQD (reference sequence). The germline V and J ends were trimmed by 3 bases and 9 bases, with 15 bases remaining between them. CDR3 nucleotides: TGCGCCAGCAGTGACCCTCCTAGGTTACCTGAGCAGTTCTTC. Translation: CASSDPPRLPEQFF.

CDR3 nucleotides: TGTGCTAGTGGTTTGGACCCTGGGGGGACTAGCGGGAGGAATGAGCAGTTCTTC. Residues: CASGLDPGGTSGRNEQFF. The rearrangement uses TRBV12-5 and TRBJ2-1, with TRBD2 matching over 15 bases. V shed 1 base, J shed 7 bases, and the junction held 8 bases outside the gene matches. CDR3 length equals 18 residues. Germline CDR1 reads LGHNT; CDR2 reads FRNRAP.